The 23 T cell receptor beta chains below come from one sample, sequenced in a study of blood T cell repertoires in COVID-19. Only in-frame clones appear in the TCRdb table, and some are missing; sequencing was by immunoSEQ multiplex PCR. The data show over 85,000 clones, over 65% seen once. The sequenced sample consisted of peripheral blood. Receptor source: a human donor in a cohort sampled during active COVID-19.

This clone was detected only once. This rearrangement joins TRBV5-5 to TRBJ2-6; perhaps TRBD2 as D (6 bases). V lost 4 bases, J lost 0 bases, and 14 bases lay in between. The CDR3 loop spans 17 amino acids. Germline V lookup: CDR1 SGHKS, CDR2 YYEKEE (reference sequence). The CDR3, as DNA: TGTGCCAGCAGCCCTGGAGGGGCCTTCTCTGGGGCCAACGTCCTGACTTTC. Protein sequence: CASSPGGAFSGANVLTF.

The chain couples TRBV5-6 to TRBJ1-2; 7 nucleotides agree with TRBD1. J gave up 4 bases and V 4 bases, and 7 bases lay outside the gene matches. Germline assignment: CDR1 SGHDT and CDR2 YYEEEE. The CDR3 is made up of 14 amino acids. In nucleotides, the CDR3 is TGTGCCAGCAGCCTTAAACAGGGGATCTATGGCTACACCTTC. Its translation is CASSLKQGIYGYTF.

This sequence joins TRBV11-3 and TRBJ1-2, with D maybe TRBD1 (5 bases). The CDR3 contains 14 residues. V was shortened by 4 bases and J by 5 bases, with 14 bases between the two germline ends. The germline CDR1 and CDR2 sequences are SGHNT and YENEEA. CDR3 loop: CASSSGGDAYGYTF. CDR3 bases: TGTGCCAGCAGCTCGGGAGGGGACGCTTATGGCTACACCTTC.

There are a few counts of this clone. The chain has TRBV7-9 and TRBJ2-3; 9 nucleotides line up with TRBD1. Looked up from germline, CDR1 is SEHNR and CDR2 is FQNEAQ (reference sequence). The CDR3 consists of 16 residues. The V segment lost 5 bases and the J segment 2 bases; nucleotides outside the gene matches: 8. DNA for the CDR3: TGTGCCAGCAGCAACGGACAGGGGATGAACACAGATACGCAGTATTTT. Its translation: CASSNGQGMNTDTQYF.

This chain joins TRBV2 and TRBJ2-5, with unresolved D. The CDR3 contains 11 residues. V lost 5 bases and J lost 2, with 3 bases in between. The V gene's germline CDR1 is SNHLY and CDR2 FYNNEI. Here the CDR3 reads CASSPQETQYF. The CDR3 coding sequence is TGTGCCAGCAGTCCTCAAGAGACCCAGTACTTC.

This chain joins TRBV25-1 and TRBJ1-4, with D perhaps TRBD1 (5 bases). The CDR3 is 17 residues long. Trimming took 6 bases from V and 8 from J, leaving 25 bases between them. CDR1 and CDR2 from the germline V gene are MGHDK and SYGVNS. CDR3 protein: CASSALLGGGSREKLFF. DNA of the CDR3: TGTGCCAGCAGCGCCCTTCTCGGGGGTGGGAGTCGGGAAAAACTGTTTTTT. The full variable domain, completed using reference TRBV25-1 and TRBJ1-4, is EADIYQTPRYLVIGTGKKITLECSQTMGHDKMYWYQQDPGMELHLIHYSYGVNSTEKGDLSSESTVSRIRTEHFPLTLESARPSHTSQYLCASSALLGGGSREKLFFGSGTQLSVL.

This sequence joins TRBV5-1 and TRBJ1-1; no clear D gene. The CDR3 is made up of 15 amino acids. Germline V gene lookup returns CDR1 SGHRS and CDR2 YFSETQ. V lost 0 bases, J lost 5 bases, and 14 bases lay in between. The DNA of the CDR3 is TGCGCCAGCAGCTTGGCACCAGACCCGGGAACTGAAGCTTTCTTT. Translation: CASSLAPDPGTEAFF.

On this clone itself: Other DNA sequences in the sample encode the same CDR3. The rearrangement links TRBV5-3 to TRBJ1-4, with D hard to call. TRBV5-3 is placed among ORFs of uncertain function. The CDR3 spans 15 residues. V was shortened by 4 bases and J by 8 bases, with 18 bases between the two germline ends. As DNA, the CDR3 is TGTGCCAGAAGCGCGCAATTGGGCACGGGGGAAAAACTGTTTTTT. Translating gives CARSAQLGTGEKLFF.

The chain uses TRBV2 and TRBJ2-3; TRBD2 aligns across 9 bases. With V trimmed by 6 bases and J by 5 bases, 3 bases remained unmatched. The germline V gene has CDR1 SNHLY and CDR2 FYNNEI. The CDR3 spans 13 residues. In DNA, the CDR3 is TGTGCCAGCAGGACTAGCGGAAAAGATACGCAGTATTTT. This translates into CASRTSGKDTQYF.

CDR3 sequence: CASSGDRGQGNQPQHF. DNA for the CDR3: TGTGCCAGCAGTGGGGACAGGGGGCAAGGCAATCAGCCCCAGCATTTT. The chain couples TRBV6-1 to TRBJ1-5, with 12 bases matching TRBD1. The germline V gene encodes CDR1 MNHNS and CDR2 SASEGT. The CDR3 has 16 residues. Trimming removed 4 bases from V and 2 bases from J; junction bases left unmatched: 3.

This chain links TRBV19 with TRBJ2-3; 7 bases are a match to TRBD1. J gave up 3 bases and V 7 bases, and 4 bases lay outside the gene matches. The CDR3 consists of 13 residues. CDR1 is LNHDA and CDR2 is SQIVND in the germline V gene (reference sequence). CDR3 sequence (DNA): TGTGCCAGTAAGGGGGCCGGGACAGATACGCAGTATTTT. Translated: CASKGAGTDTQYF.

This clone occurred many times. The chain is built from TRBV7-2 and TRBJ2-7; D possibly corresponds to TRBD1 (6 bases). The CDR3 loop spans 13 amino acids. V was pared by 2 bases and J by 2 bases, with 7 bases between. Per the germline V gene, CDR1 is SGHTA and CDR2 is FQGNSA. DNA of the CDR3: TGTGCCAGCAGCTTACAGGGGCCCTACGAGCAGTACTTC. Encoded protein: CASSLQGPYEQYF. The full variable domain, rest sourced from reference TRBV7-2 and TRBJ2-7, is GAGVSQSPSNKVTEKGKDVELRCDPISGHTALYWYRQSLGQGLEFLIYFQGNSAPDKSGLPSDRFSAERTGGSVSTLTIQRTQQEDSAVYLCASSLQGPYEQYFGPGTRLTVT.

There are a few counts of this clone. The V call is TRBV5-4, the J call TRBJ1-2; TRBD1 matches 9 bases. Germline assignment: CDR1 SGHNT and CDR2 YYREEE (reference sequence). The CDR3 loop spans 15 amino acids. Unmatched junction bases numbered 5, after V lost 3 bases and J lost 2 bases. CDR3 protein: CASSSQGANNYGYTF. The CDR3 DNA sequence: TGTGCCAGCAGCTCACAGGGGGCGAACAACTATGGCTACACCTTC. Using reference TRBV5-4 and TRBJ1-2 for the parts outside the CDR3, the full variable domain is ETGVTQSPTHLIKTRGQQVTLRCSSQSGHNTVSWYQQALGQGPQFIFQYYREEENGRGNFPPRFSGLQFPNYSSELNVNALELDDSALYLCASSSQGANNYGYTFGSGTRLTVV.

This clone appeared a few times. The chain is built from TRBV30 and TRBJ2-7; D ambiguous. Germline assignment: CDR1 GTSNPN and CDR2 SVGIG (reference sequence). Trimming removed 0 bases from V and 7 bases from J, with 7 bases in between. The length of the CDR3 is 11 residues. The CDR3 reads CAWSVRAEQYF. In nucleotides, the CDR3 is TGTGCCTGGAGTGTACGTGCGGAGCAGTACTTC.

The chain carries TRBV7-2 and TRBJ2-7; the D is unclear. The CDR3 runs 13 residues. CDR1 is SGHTA, CDR2 FQGNSA, per germline. The V gene lost 0 bases and the J gene lost 0 bases, with 3 bases spanning the gap. This CDR3 reads CASSLASSYEQYF. The CDR3 nucleotides read TGTGCCAGCAGCTTAGCGAGCTCCTACGAGCAGTACTTC. The full variable domain, rest sourced from reference TRBV7-2 and TRBJ2-7, is GAGVSQSPSNKVTEKGKDVELRCDPISGHTALYWYRQSLGQGLEFLIYFQGNSAPDKSGLPSDRFSAERTGGSVSTLTIQRTQQEDSAVYLCASSLASSYEQYFGPGTRLTVT.

The chain joins TRBV19 to TRBJ1-1; 7 bases fit TRBD1. The CDR3 has 15 amino acids. With 3 bases clipped from V and 6 bases from J, the junction kept 10 bases outside the gene matches. In germline, CDR1 is LNHDA, CDR2 SQIVND (reference sequence). CDR3 amino acids: CASSMLDRAGPEAFF. The CDR3 DNA reads TGTGCCAGTAGTATGTTAGACAGGGCTGGCCCTGAAGCTTTCTTT.

The rearrangement links TRBV27 to TRBJ1-1, with D tentatively TRBD1 (6 bases). There are 13 residues in the CDR3. Germline V CDR1 and CDR2: MNHEY, SMNVEV (reference sequence). V dropped 8 bases and J dropped 5 bases, with 15 bases sitting between them. Here the CDR3 reads CASSWNRATEAFF. In DNA, the CDR3 is TGTGCCAGCTCTTGGAACAGGGCGACTGAAGCTTTCTTT.

Remarks on this clone: A read error may account for a junction end that differs from germline. The chain uses TRBV18 and TRBJ2-1; TRBD1 agrees at 7 bases. Germline assignment: CDR1 KGHSH and CDR2 LQKENI. There are 16 residues in the CDR3. The CDR3 bases are TGTGCCAGCTCATCACCGACAGGGCAGGACTACAATGAGCAGTTCTTC. Its protein product is CASSSPTGQDYNEQFF.

The chain employs TRBV6-6 and TRBJ1-1; possible D gene TRBD1, 5 bases. The V and J ends lost 6 bases and 4 bases respectively, with 15 bases between them. Germline CDR1 and CDR2: MNHNY and SVGAGI (reference sequence). This CDR3 region has 14 residues. CDR3 protein: CASSPGRGLTEAFF. The DNA for the CDR3 is TGTGCCAGCAGCCCCGGACGGGGACTCACTGAAGCTTTCTTT.

J is TRBJ2-1 and V is TRBV11-3; 7 nucleotides line up with TRBD2. In germline, CDR1 is SGHNT, CDR2 YENEEA. The CDR3 runs 16 residues. Trimming cost V 6 bases and J 5 bases; bases outside gene matches: 13. The CDR3 sequence: CASRGEAGVTDNEQFF. The CDR3, as DNA: TGTGCCAGCAGGGGAGAGGCGGGGGTAACTGACAATGAGCAGTTCTTC. Full variable domain (outside the CDR3, taken from reference TRBV11-3 and TRBJ2-1): EAGVVQSPRYKIIEKKQPVAFWCNPISGHNTLYWYLQNLGQGPELLIRYENEEAVDDSQLPKDRFSAERLKGVDSTLKIQPAELGDSAVYLCASRGEAGVTDNEQFFGPGTRLTVL.

The chain links TRBV6-2 or TRBV6-3 to TRBJ2-4, with 8 bases that match TRBD1. Trimming took 5 bases from V and 1 from J; bases not matched to a gene: 16. CDR1 is MNHEY, CDR2 SVGEGT, per germline. CDR3 size: 19 residues. The CDR3: CASSKQTFDRGSAKNIQYF. For the CDR3, the DNA is TGTGCCAGCAGTAAACAGACCTTCGACAGGGGTTCGGCCAAAAACATTCAGTACTTC.

This clone turned up a few times. The chain has TRBV11-3 and TRBJ1-5, with D uncertain. Germline lookup yields CDR1 SGHNT and CDR2 YENEEA. The length of the CDR3 is 13 residues. With 0 bases removed from V and 10 bases from J, the gap between germline ends came to 10 bases. The CDR3 sequence: CASSLDRDFPQHF. CDR3 nucleotide sequence: TGTGCCAGCAGCTTAGATCGTGACTTTCCCCAGCATTTT.

The chain recombines TRBV7-2 with TRBJ2-1; 7 positions match TRBD2. From germline, CDR1 is SGHTA and CDR2 FQGNSA. The CDR3 totals 18 residues. J lost 3 bases, V lost 1 base, and 12 bases had no gene match. DNA of the CDR3: TGTGCCAGCAGCTTAGAAAAGGGAGTAGCGGGCCTCTACAATGAGCAGTTCTTC. Encoded protein: CASSLEKGVAGLYNEQFF.